Listed below are T cell receptor beta chains from one sample, sequenced in a study of T cells in Graves' hyperthyroidism and ophthalmopathy. TCRdb reprocessed the multiplex PCR reads via MiXCR and lists one record per CDR3 protein. Of hundreds of thousands of distinct CDR3 sequences in the sample, approximately 40% are singletons; the top ten hold roughly 8.3%. Sequenced material: blood. Receptor source: a young man with Graves' hyperthyroidism. CDR3s include the opening cysteine and the closing phenylalanine or tryptophan. The D gene is left open where the match is weak. Expanded clones get a size class; other rows say once, few or many, or leave the size out.

D gene: .
clone size: .
J gene: TRBJ2-5
V gene: TRBV3-1
CDR3 DNA: TGTGCCAGCAGCCAAGGGAGCAGGGTGCTGGGGGGCCAAGAGACCCAGTACTTC
CDR3 protein: CASSQGSRVLGGQETQYF

D gene: .
clone size: .
J gene: TRBJ2-7
V gene: TRBV11-2
CDR3 DNA: TGTGCCAGCAGCACCCCGGGAGAGATCCTCTCCTACGAGCAGTGCTTC
CDR3 protein: CASSTPGEILSYEQCF

D gene: .
clone size: .
J gene: TRBJ2-3
V gene: TRBV20-1
CDR3 DNA: TGCAGTGCTAGAGATCAGCTAGCGACAGATACGCAGTATTTT
CDR3 protein: CSARDQLATDTQYF

D gene: TRBD1
clone size: .
J gene: TRBJ1-1
V gene: TRBV7-7
CDR3 DNA: TGTGCTAGCAGTTTATTCGGACAGGGCGAGAGGGCTGAAGCTTTCTTT
CDR3 protein: CASSLFGQGERAEAFF

D gene: .
clone size: few
J gene: TRBJ2-3
V gene: TRBV29-1
CDR3 DNA: TGCAGCGTAGACAGCGGTGGAACAGATACGCAGTATTTT
CDR3 protein: CSVDSGGTDTQYF

D gene: .
clone size: few
J gene: TRBJ2-5
V gene: TRBV20-1
CDR3 DNA: TGCAGTGCTAGAGTGGCCCTCAGAGGGCGAGAGACCCAGTACTTC
CDR3 protein: CSARVALRGRETQYF

D gene: TRBD2
clone size: .
J gene: TRBJ2-5
V gene: TRBV14
CDR3 DNA: TGTGCCAGCAGCCAAGTTCTAGCGGACGGAGAGACCCAGTACTTC
CDR3 protein: CASSQVLADGETQYF

D gene: TRBD1
clone size: many
J gene: TRBJ2-2
V gene: TRBV10-2
CDR3 DNA: TGCGCCAGCAAAGGGGACAGCTACACCGGGGAGCTGTTTTTT
CDR3 protein: CASKGDSYTGELFF

D gene: .
clone size: few
J gene: TRBJ2-6
V gene: TRBV7-9
CDR3 DNA: TGTGCCAGCAGCTCAACCACTCGGACAGCTCTCTCTGGGGCCAACGTCCTGACTTTC
CDR3 protein: CASSSTTRTALSGANVLTF

D gene: .
clone size: .
J gene: TRBJ1-5
V gene: TRBV7-9
CDR3 DNA: TGTGCCAGCAGTCGGGGGACGGGAGAGCCCCAGCATTTT
CDR3 protein: CASSRGTGEPQHF

D gene: .
clone size: .
J gene: TRBJ2-5
V gene: TRBV2
CDR3 DNA: TGTGCCAGCAGTCCCGCCCGGGGGAGCGGCCAAGAGACCCAGTACTTC
CDR3 protein: CASSPARGSGQETQYF

D gene: TRBD1
clone size: many
J gene: TRBJ1-5
V gene: TRBV7-8
CDR3 DNA: TGTGCCAGCAGCCCGGACAGGGGAAACGGTCAGCCCCAGCATTTT
CDR3 protein: CASSPDRGNGQPQHF

D gene: .
clone size: many
J gene: TRBJ1-3
V gene: TRBV15
CDR3 DNA: TGTGCCACCAGCACAGGGGCACGCTCTGGAAACACCATATATTTT
CDR3 protein: CATSTGARSGNTIYF

D gene: .
clone size: .
J gene: TRBJ2-6
V gene: TRBV13
CDR3 DNA: TGTGCCAGCAGCGCGAACACCGGGGCCAACGTCCTGACTTTC
CDR3 protein: CASSANTGANVLTF

D gene: .
clone size: .
J gene: TRBJ2-7
V gene: TRBV6-5
CDR3 DNA: TGTGCCAGCAGGGGATTCTCCTACGAGCAGTACTTC
CDR3 protein: CASRGFSYEQYF

D gene: TRBD1
clone size: few
J gene: TRBJ1-2
V gene: TRBV12-3/TRBV12-4
CDR3 DNA: TGTGCCAGCGGGGGCGACAGGGGGGGCTATGGCTACACCTTC
CDR3 protein: CASGGDRGGYGYTF

D gene: TRBD1
clone size: .
J gene: TRBJ2-2
V gene: TRBV7-9
CDR3 DNA: TGTGCCAGCAGCGAGACGGTTGGGACAGGGCCCACCGGGGAGCTGTTTTTT
CDR3 protein: CASSETVGTGPTGELFF

D gene: .
clone size: few
J gene: TRBJ1-1
V gene: TRBV13
CDR3 DNA: TGTGCCAGCAGCTTAGATCGGCGGAATGAAGCTTTCTTT
CDR3 protein: CASSLDRRNEAFF

D gene: TRBD2
clone size: .
J gene: TRBJ2-7
V gene: TRBV7-9
CDR3 DNA: TGTGCCAGCAGCGGATCACTAGCGGCCTACGAGCAGTACTTC
CDR3 protein: CASSGSLAAYEQYF

D gene: TRBD1
clone size: once
J gene: TRBJ2-7
V gene: TRBV5-5
CDR3 DNA: TGTGCCAGCAGCTTCGCAGGGACAGGGGGCTCCGAGCAGTACTTC
CDR3 protein: CASSFAGTGGSEQYF

D gene: TRBD1
clone size: few
J gene: TRBJ2-6
V gene: TRBV5-4
CDR3 DNA: TGTGCCAGCAGCCAAGGGACAGGTTATCTCTCTGGGGCCAACGTCCTGACTTTC
CDR3 protein: CASSQGTGYLSGANVLTF

D gene: TRBD1
clone size: .
J gene: TRBJ1-2
V gene: TRBV5-1
CDR3 DNA: TGCGCCAGCAGCCCGGGACAGAGCTCGACTAACTATGGCTACACCTTC
CDR3 protein: CASSPGQSSTNYGYTF

D gene: .
clone size: .
J gene: TRBJ2-3
V gene: TRBV25-1
CDR3 DNA: TGTGCCAGCAGTGAATTTACAGATACGCAGTATTTT
CDR3 protein: CASSEFTDTQYF

D gene: TRBD1
clone size: .
J gene: TRBJ1-4
V gene: TRBV15
CDR3 DNA: TGTGCCACCAGCAGTTTCTATCCCGGGACAGCAGAAAAACTGTTTTTT
CDR3 protein: CATSSFYPGTAEKLFF

D gene: .
clone size: once
J gene: TRBJ1-5
V gene: TRBV2
CDR3 DNA: TGTGCCGCAGGGCAGGACACCGGGCCCCAGCATTTT
CDR3 protein: CAAGQDTGPQHF

D gene: .
clone size: many
J gene: TRBJ1-1
V gene: TRBV10-3
CDR3 DNA: TGTGCCATCAGTGAGGGACAGCGAGCTTTCTTT
CDR3 protein: CAISEGQRAFF

D gene: TRBD2
clone size: .
J gene: TRBJ2-5
V gene: TRBV11-2
CDR3 DNA: TGTGCCAGCAGCACGCGGACTAGCGGGAGACGAGAGACCCAGTACTTC
CDR3 protein: CASSTRTSGRRETQYF

D gene: .
clone size: many
J gene: TRBJ1-1
V gene: TRBV15
CDR3 DNA: TGTGCCACCAGCAGAATGACCGGGAACACTGAAGCTTTCTTT
CDR3 protein: CATSRMTGNTEAFF

D gene: .
clone size: few
J gene: TRBJ2-7
V gene: TRBV20-1
CDR3 DNA: TGCAGTGCTCCCCCCGAGGGGAGCTCCTACGAGCAGTACTTC
CDR3 protein: CSAPPEGSSYEQYF

D gene: .
clone size: many
J gene: TRBJ1-1
V gene: TRBV15
CDR3 DNA: TGTGCCACCGCTTCCCCAGGGGAGAACACTGAAGCTTTCTTT
CDR3 protein: CATASPGENTEAFF

D gene: .
clone size: many
J gene: TRBJ1-6
V gene: TRBV12-3/TRBV12-4
CDR3 DNA: TGTGCCAGCAGTGACAGGATTAATTCACCCCTCCACTTT
CDR3 protein: CASSDRINSPLHF

D gene: .
clone size: many
J gene: TRBJ1-5
V gene: TRBV5-1
CDR3 DNA: TGCGCCAGCAGCTTGGAGCCCAATAGCAATCAGCCCCAGCATTTT
CDR3 protein: CASSLEPNSNQPQHF

D gene: .
clone size: few
J gene: TRBJ1-2
V gene: TRBV29-1
CDR3 DNA: TGCAGCGTTGAAAGGGGGGGGGGTCGAGGCTACACCTTC
CDR3 protein: CSVERGGGRGYTF

D gene: TRBD1
clone size: few
J gene: TRBJ1-4
V gene: TRBV7-6
CDR3 DNA: TGTGCCAGCAGCCCCTGGACAGGGACGAGTGAAAAACTGTTTTTT
CDR3 protein: CASSPWTGTSEKLFF

D gene: .
clone size: once
J gene: TRBJ2-7
V gene: TRBV7-2
CDR3 DNA: TGTGCCAGCAGCTTAGGGATCGAATACGAGCAGTACTTC
CDR3 protein: CASSLGIEYEQYF

D gene: .
clone size: many
J gene: TRBJ1-1
V gene: TRBV29-1
CDR3 DNA: TGCAGCGTTGAAGATGGGGAGAGGAACACTGAAGCTTTCTTT
CDR3 protein: CSVEDGERNTEAFF

D gene: .
clone size: .
J gene: TRBJ2-5
V gene: TRBV10-3
CDR3 DNA: TGTGCCAGCAGTTTCACGGATCAAGAGACCCAGTACTTC
CDR3 protein: CASSFTDQETQYF

D gene: .
clone size: few
J gene: TRBJ1-1
V gene: TRBV6-5
CDR3 DNA: TGTGCCAGCAGTCACCTGGACAGCACTGAAGCTTTCTTT
CDR3 protein: CASSHLDSTEAFF

D gene: TRBD1
clone size: .
J gene: TRBJ1-1
V gene: TRBV5-1
CDR3 DNA: TGCGCCAGCAGCTCCAGCACAGGGGGCGTCGCTGAAGCTTTCTTT
CDR3 protein: CASSSSTGGVAEAFF

D gene: TRBD1
clone size: .
J gene: TRBJ2-5
V gene: TRBV6-5
CDR3 DNA: TGTGCCAGCAGTTGGGACAGTCAAGTGACCCAGTACTTC
CDR3 protein: CASSWDSQVTQYF

D gene: TRBD1
clone size: many
J gene: TRBJ2-7
V gene: TRBV10-3
CDR3 DNA: TGTGCCATCAGTGAGTCGCCGGGACAGGGGTACGAGCAGTACTTC
CDR3 protein: CAISESPGQGYEQYF